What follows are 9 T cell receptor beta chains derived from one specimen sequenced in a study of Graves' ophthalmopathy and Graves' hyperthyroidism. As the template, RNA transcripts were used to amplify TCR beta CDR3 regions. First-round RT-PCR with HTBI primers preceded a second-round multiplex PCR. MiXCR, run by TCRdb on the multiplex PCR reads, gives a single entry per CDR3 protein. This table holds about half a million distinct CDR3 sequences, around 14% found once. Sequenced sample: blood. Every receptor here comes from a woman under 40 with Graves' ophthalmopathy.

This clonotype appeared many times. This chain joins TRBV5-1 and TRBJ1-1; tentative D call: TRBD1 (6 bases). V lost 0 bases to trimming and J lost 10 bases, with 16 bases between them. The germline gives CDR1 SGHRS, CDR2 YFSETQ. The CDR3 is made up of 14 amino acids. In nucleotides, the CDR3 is TGCGCCAGCAGCTTGGACAGGGCAGGGGACGGAGCTTTCTTT. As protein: CASSLDRAGDGAFF.

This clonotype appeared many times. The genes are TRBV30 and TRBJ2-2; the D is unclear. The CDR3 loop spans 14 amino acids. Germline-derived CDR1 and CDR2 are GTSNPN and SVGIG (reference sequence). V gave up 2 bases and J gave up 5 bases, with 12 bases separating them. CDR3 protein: CAWSQNRATGELFF. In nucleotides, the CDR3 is TGTGCCTGGAGTCAAAATCGGGCAACCGGGGAGCTGTTTTTT.

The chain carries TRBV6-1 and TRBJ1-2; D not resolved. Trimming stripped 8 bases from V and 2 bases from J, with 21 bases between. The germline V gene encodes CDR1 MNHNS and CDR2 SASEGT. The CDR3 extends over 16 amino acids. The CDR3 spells CASLEGRGFTNYGYTF. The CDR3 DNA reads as TGTGCCAGCCTCGAAGGGAGAGGTTTTACGAACTATGGCTACACCTTC.

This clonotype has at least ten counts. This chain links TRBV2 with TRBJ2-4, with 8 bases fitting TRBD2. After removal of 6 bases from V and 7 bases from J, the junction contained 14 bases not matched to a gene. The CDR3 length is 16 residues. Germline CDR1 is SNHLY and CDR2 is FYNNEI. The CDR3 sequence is CASRPFGGGPGNIQYF. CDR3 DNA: TGTGCCAGCAGGCCATTCGGCGGGGGGCCGGGTAACATTCAGTACTTC.

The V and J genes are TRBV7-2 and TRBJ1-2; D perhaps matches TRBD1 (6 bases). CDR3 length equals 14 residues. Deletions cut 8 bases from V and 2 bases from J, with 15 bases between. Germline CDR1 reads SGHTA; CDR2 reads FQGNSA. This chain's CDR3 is CASCSSQGNYGYTF. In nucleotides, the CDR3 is TGTGCCAGCTGCTCCAGTCAGGGGAACTATGGCTACACCTTC.

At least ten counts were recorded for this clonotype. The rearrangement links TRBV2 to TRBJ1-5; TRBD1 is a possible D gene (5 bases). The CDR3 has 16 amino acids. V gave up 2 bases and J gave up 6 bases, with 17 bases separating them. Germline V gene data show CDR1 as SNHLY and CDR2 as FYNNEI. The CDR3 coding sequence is TGTGCCAGCAGTGAAACCGGGGAGAGGGGTATTCAGCCCCAGCATTTT. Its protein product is CASSETGERGIQPQHF.

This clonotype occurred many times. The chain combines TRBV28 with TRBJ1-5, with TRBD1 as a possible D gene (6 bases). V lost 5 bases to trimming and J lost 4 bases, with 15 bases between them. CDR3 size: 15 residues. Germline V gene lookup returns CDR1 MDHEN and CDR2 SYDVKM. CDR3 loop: CASSLNGQSNQPQHF. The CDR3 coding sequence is TGTGCCAGCAGTCTAAATGGACAGTCTAATCAGCCCCAGCATTTT.

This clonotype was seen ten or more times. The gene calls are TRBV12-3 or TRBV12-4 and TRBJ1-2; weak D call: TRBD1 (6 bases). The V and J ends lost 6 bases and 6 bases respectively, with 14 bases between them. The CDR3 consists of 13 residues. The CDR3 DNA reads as TGTGCCAGCAGCAAGACAGGTTTGGATGGCTACACCTTC. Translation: CASSKTGLDGYTF.

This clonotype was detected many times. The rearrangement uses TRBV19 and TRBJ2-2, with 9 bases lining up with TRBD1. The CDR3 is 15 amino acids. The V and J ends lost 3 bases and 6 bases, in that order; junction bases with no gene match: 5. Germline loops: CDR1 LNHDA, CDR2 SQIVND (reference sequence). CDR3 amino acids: CASSIWDRVAGELFF. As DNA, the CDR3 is TGTGCCAGTAGTATCTGGGACAGGGTTGCCGGGGAGCTGTTTTTT.